These 26 T cell receptor beta chains were sequenced from one sample in a study of blood T cell repertoires in COVID-19. Clones were sequenced by immunoSEQ multiplex PCR, and TCRdb holds only the in-frame ones, with some missing. The table has approximately 160,000 clones, about 88% seen once. Sequencing was carried out using PBMCs or T cells enriched from blood (not recorded which). Every receptor here comes from a woman between 50 and 59 years old who had recovered from COVID-19.

This clone appeared a single time. The genes are TRBV6-1 and TRBJ2-1; D possibly corresponds to TRBD2 (6 bases). CDR3 length equals 14 residues. CDR1 is MNHNS, CDR2 SASEGT, per germline. Trimming cost V 1 base and J 8 bases, with 12 bases left between them. CDR3: CASSEVYTGDEQFF. In DNA form, the CDR3 reads TGTGCCAGCAGTGAAGTCTACACGGGGGATGAGCAGTTCTTC.

This clone was recorded once. The V and J genes are TRBV7-2 and TRBJ2-5, with 8 bases identical to TRBD1. The CDR3 is made up of 15 amino acids. Trimming took 5 bases from V and 2 from J; bases not matched to a gene: 7. Germline V gene lookup returns CDR1 SGHTA and CDR2 FQGNSA. The DNA of the CDR3 is TGTGCCAGCAGCCGCGGACAGGGAAATCAAGAGACCCAGTACTTC. It is translated as CASSRGQGNQETQYF. The complete variable domain, with remaining parts taken from reference TRBV7-2 and TRBJ2-5, reads GAGVSQSPSNKVTEKGKDVELRCDPISGHTALYWYRQSLGQGLEFLIYFQGNSAPDKSGLPSDRFSAERTGGSVSTLTIQRTQQEDSAVYLCASSRGQGNQETQYFGPGTRLLVL.

The chain links TRBV7-8 to TRBJ1-4; 7 bases align to TRBD1. This CDR3 contains 18 residues. The trim removed 0 bases at V and 0 bases at J, leaving 7 bases unmatched. Germline V lookup: CDR1 SGHVS, CDR2 FQNEAQ. The CDR3 sequence: CASSLATGMLATNEKLFF. The DNA of the CDR3 is TGTGCCAGCAGCTTAGCGACAGGGATGCTTGCAACTAATGAAAAACTGTTTTTT.

The V call is TRBV19, the J call TRBJ2-1; perhaps TRBD2 as D (5 bases). Germline values: CDR1 LNHDA, CDR2 SQIVND (reference sequence). The CDR3 length is 13 residues. Trimming removed 6 bases at V and 7 bases at J, with 13 bases between. The DNA of the CDR3 is TGTGCCAGTAGCCCAACTCCGGGGAATGAGCAGTTCTTC. Its translation is CASSPTPGNEQFF.

The J gene is TRBJ2-1, the V gene TRBV7-6; D is unresolved. Germline V gene lookup returns CDR1 SGHVS and CDR2 FNYEAQ. Trimming removed 4 bases at V and 0 bases at J, with 16 bases between. There are 17 residues in the CDR3. The CDR3 here is CASSSLLRPSSYNEQFF. Written as DNA, the CDR3 is TGTGCCAGCAGCTCTCTCTTGCGGCCAAGCTCCTACAATGAGCAGTTCTTC.

The J gene is TRBJ2-1, the V gene TRBV3-1 (or the pseudogene TRBV3-2); a possible D gene is TRBD1 (6 bases). The CDR3 consists of 14 residues. Germline lookup yields CDR1 LGHDT and CDR2 YNNKEL (reference sequence). V was clipped by 4 bases and J by 3 bases, with 10 bases between them. The CDR3 nucleotides are TGTGCCAGCAGCCCGAAGACAGGCTACAATGAGCAGTTCTTC. Its protein product is CASSPKTGYNEQFF.

The chain employs TRBV7-9 and TRBJ2-7; TRBD2 agrees at 8 bases. Germline V gene sequence: CDR1 SEHNR, CDR2 FQNEAQ (reference sequence). This CDR3 is 16 amino acids long. The V gene end was trimmed by 4 bases and the J gene end by 5 bases; junction bases not matched to a gene: 13. CDR3 nucleotide sequence: TGTGCCAGCAGCTCCCCGGTCAACAGCGGGAGACACGAGCAGTACTTC. Translating gives CASSSPVNSGRHEQYF.

V usage is TRBV30 and J usage is TRBJ2-5; D not certain. The CDR3 length is 12 residues. CDR1 is GTSNPN, CDR2 SVGIG, per germline (reference sequence). The V gene lost 1 base and the J gene lost 5 bases, with 8 bases spanning the gap. The CDR3 reads CAWSGQWETQYF. The CDR3 DNA reads TGTGCCTGGAGTGGACAATGGGAGACCCAGTACTTC.

The rearrangement uses TRBV19 and TRBJ2-7, with D possibly TRBD1 on 5 matching bases. The CDR3 spans 14 residues. Germline loops: CDR1 LNHDA, CDR2 SQIVND (reference sequence). The V end lost 5 bases, the J end lost 2 bases, and 13 bases lay between the germline ends. The CDR3 coding sequence is TGTGCCAGTAGTGCCAGACAGCGCACCTACGAGCAGTACTTC. It yields the protein CASSARQRTYEQYF.

This rearrangement joins TRBV30 to TRBJ2-1; 8 nucleotides line up with TRBD2. Germline V CDR1 and CDR2: GTSNPN, SVGIG (reference sequence). CDR3 length: 16 amino acids. Trimming at V came to 4 bases and at J to 7 bases, leaving 15 bases not matched to a gene. The CDR3 region has the DNA TGTGCCTGGATTAAAAAGGGGACTAGAAGGTCGAATGAGCAGTTCTTC. This encodes CAWIKKGTRRSNEQFF.

The chain recombines TRBV7-9 with TRBJ2-2; TRBD2 aligns across 13 bases. Trimming cost V 2 bases and J 5 bases; bases outside gene matches: 8. The germline CDR1 and CDR2 sequences are SEHNR and FQNEAQ (reference sequence). The CDR3 runs 18 residues. In DNA, the CDR3 is TGTGCCAGCAGCTTACGGACTAGCGGGAGCTCCGGGACCGGGGAGCTGTTTTTT. Its protein is CASSLRTSGSSGTGELFF. The variable domain in full, with the rest retrieved from reference TRBV7-9 and TRBJ2-2, is DTGVSQNPRHKITKRGQNVTFRCDPISEHNRLYWYRQTLGQGPEFLTYFQNEAQLEKSRLLSDRFSAERPKGSFSTLEIQRTEQGDSAMYLCASSLRTSGSSGTGELFFGEGSRLTVL.

The chain links TRBV19 to TRBJ1-4, with 10 positions matching TRBD1. The CDR3 spans 16 residues. The V gene's germline CDR1 is LNHDA and CDR2 SQIVND (reference sequence). V trimming: 5 bases; J trimming: 5 bases; junction bases outside the gene matches: 8. The CDR3 region is CASSPRDRGLNEKLFF. CDR3 coding DNA: TGTGCCAGTAGTCCCCGGGACAGGGGTTTAAATGAAAAACTGTTTTTT.

The V gene is TRBV19, the J gene TRBJ1-5; a possible D gene is TRBD1 (5 bases). The CDR3 length is 19 residues. Germline V lookup: CDR1 LNHDA, CDR2 SQIVND (reference sequence). Trimming cost V 3 bases and J 2 bases, with 23 bases left between them. In DNA, the CDR3 is TGTGCCAGTAGTATTGCTGCCTCAGTGGGGGGAGTTCGCAATCAGCCCCAGCATTTT. Its translation is CASSIAASVGGVRNQPQHF.

The genes are TRBV7-2 and TRBJ2-3, with no clear D. The CDR3 runs to 15 residues. V lost 1 base, J lost 2 bases, and 10 bases lay in between. Germline V gene data show CDR1 as SGHTA and CDR2 as FQGNSA. The CDR3 DNA follows: TGTGCCAGCAGCTTAGGCGGCCTTAACACAGATACGCAGTATTTT. It encodes CASSLGGLNTDTQYF. Supplemented by reference TRBV7-2 and TRBJ2-3, the full variable domain reads GAGVSQSPSNKVTEKGKDVELRCDPISGHTALYWYRQSLGQGLEFLIYFQGNSAPDKSGLPSDRFSAERTGGSVSTLTIQRTQQEDSAVYLCASSLGGLNTDTQYFGPGTRLTVL.

The chain links TRBV11-3 to TRBJ1-1; weak D call: TRBD1 (5 bases). V dropped 3 bases and J dropped 4 bases, with 12 bases sitting between them. The CDR3 length is 14 residues. CDR1 is SGHNT and CDR2 is YENEEA in the germline V gene. The DNA of the CDR3 is TGTGCCAGCAGCTTGGACCGCGGGGCCACTGAAGCTTTCTTT. Translation gives CASSLDRGATEAFF. Variable domain in full (rest from reference TRBV11-3 and TRBJ1-1): EAGVVQSPRYKIIEKKQPVAFWCNPISGHNTLYWYLQNLGQGPELLIRYENEEAVDDSQLPKDRFSAERLKGVDSTLKIQPAELGDSAVYLCASSLDRGATEAFFGQGTRLTVV.

The chain links TRBV5-4 to TRBJ1-1; the match to TRBD1 covers 8 bases. Germline CDR1 is SGHNT and CDR2 is YYREEE (reference sequence). This CDR3 is built from 15 residues. The V and J ends lost 4 bases and 3 bases, in that order; junction bases with no gene match: 8. Here the CDR3 DNA reads TGTGCCAGCAGCCCCCGACAGGGGAAATACACTGAAGCTTTCTTT. Translated: CASSPRQGKYTEAFF. The complete variable domain, with remaining parts taken from reference TRBV5-4 and TRBJ1-1, reads ETGVTQSPTHLIKTRGQQVTLRCSSQSGHNTVSWYQQALGQGPQFIFQYYREEENGRGNFPPRFSGLQFPNYSSELNVNALELDDSALYLCASSPRQGKYTEAFFGQGTRLTVV.

Concerning this clone: The same CDR3 arises from other DNA sequences in this sample as well. The chain is built from TRBV7-9 and TRBJ1-5; the D gene is possibly TRBD1 (6 bases). The V end was cut by 5 bases, the J end by 3 bases, with 11 bases between. In germline, CDR1 is SEHNR, CDR2 FQNEAQ (reference sequence). The CDR3 is 14 residues long. In DNA, the CDR3 is TGTGCCAGCAGCCTACAGGGCTTCAATCAGCCCCAGCATTTT. This codes for CASSLQGFNQPQHF.

This sequence joins TRBV5-1 and TRBJ2-5; tentative D call: TRBD1 (6 bases). CDR1 is SGHRS and CDR2 is YFSETQ in the germline V gene. V lost 4 bases, J lost 5 bases, and 18 bases lay in between. This CDR3 region has 15 residues. The CDR3 region is CASSLTVTGLETQYF. The CDR3 region has the DNA TGCGCCAGCAGCCTTACAGTAACAGGGTTGGAGACCCAGTACTTC.

V usage is TRBV7-8 and J usage is TRBJ2-3, with TRBD2 matching over 7 bases. The V gene end was trimmed by 5 bases and the J gene end by 2 bases; junction bases not matched to a gene: 7. The germline gives CDR1 SGHVS, CDR2 FQNEAQ. The CDR3 is made up of 15 amino acids. For the CDR3, the DNA is TGTGCCAGCAGCGAGAGCGGGGACCACACAGATACGCAGTATTTT. Translating gives CASSESGDHTDTQYF.

This chain uses TRBV5-4 with TRBJ1-1; the match to TRBD1 covers 7 bases. CDR1 is SGHNT, CDR2 YYREEE, per germline (reference sequence). The CDR3 contains 12 residues. The junction had 4 bases not matched to a gene; V was cut back by 5 bases and J by 6 bases. CDR3 coding DNA: TGTGCCAGCAGGCGAACAGGGGCTGAAGCTTTCTTT. Translated: CASRRTGAEAFF.

V is TRBV7-9 and J is TRBJ2-2, with 9 bases that match TRBD1. V was pared by 5 bases and J by 2 bases, with 6 bases of the junction left unmatched. This CDR3 region has 16 residues. Germline V gives CDR1 SEHNR, CDR2 FQNEAQ (reference sequence). The chain's CDR3 is CASSPSGQGNTGELFF. The CDR3 bases are TGTGCCAGCAGCCCTTCGGGACAGGGAAACACCGGGGAGCTGTTTTTT. Drawing the rest from reference TRBV7-9 and TRBJ2-2, the complete variable domain is DTGVSQNPRHKITKRGQNVTFRCDPISEHNRLYWYRQTLGQGPEFLTYFQNEAQLEKSRLLSDRFSAERPKGSFSTLEIQRTEQGDSAMYLCASSPSGQGNTGELFFGEGSRLTVL.

The chain uses TRBV7-9 and TRBJ2-3; tentatively, D is TRBD2 (5 bases). The CDR3 has 16 amino acids. V was trimmed by 1 base and J by 0 bases, leaving 11 bases between them. The V gene's germline CDR1 is SEHNR and CDR2 FQNEAQ (reference sequence). The CDR3 DNA is TGTGCCAGCAGCTTAGGCCCGGGGATCAGCACAGATACGCAGTATTTT. Translation: CASSLGPGISTDTQYF. Complete variable domain (other parts from reference TRBV7-9 and TRBJ2-3): DTGVSQNPRHKITKRGQNVTFRCDPISEHNRLYWYRQTLGQGPEFLTYFQNEAQLEKSRLLSDRFSAERPKGSFSTLEIQRTEQGDSAMYLCASSLGPGISTDTQYFGPGTRLTVL.

CDR3 loop: CASSLAAGGVTEAFF. DNA of the CDR3: TGTGCCAGCAGCTTGGCGGCCGGTGGAGTCACTGAAGCTTTCTTT. The rearrangement links TRBV5-4 to TRBJ1-1; no clear D. Germline V gene data show CDR1 as SGHNT and CDR2 as YYREEE (reference sequence). The CDR3 loop spans 15 amino acids. Trimming took 0 bases from V and 4 from J, leaving 13 bases between them.

This chain links TRBV19 with TRBJ1-6; 9 nucleotides agree with TRBD1. This CDR3 has 13 residues. V shed 10 bases and J 10 bases; nucleotides not matched to a gene: 8. Germline V gene data show CDR1 as LNHDA and CDR2 as SQIVND (reference sequence). CDR3: CATRDRAESPLHF. The DNA for the CDR3 is TGTGCCACACGGGACAGGGCCGAATCACCCCTCCACTTT.

This clone has just a few counts. The genes are TRBV19 and TRBJ1-2; 7 positions agree with TRBD1. V trimming: 3 bases; J trimming: 5 bases; junction bases outside the gene matches: 9. There are 15 residues in the CDR3. Germline assignment: CDR1 LNHDA and CDR2 SQIVND (reference sequence). CDR3 amino acids: CASSMETGNLYGYTF. The DNA of the CDR3 is TGTGCCAGTAGTATGGAGACAGGGAACCTATATGGCTACACCTTC.

V and J are TRBV29-1 and TRBJ2-1, with 10 bases fitting TRBD2. Germline V CDR1 and CDR2: SQVTM, ANQGSEA. Trimming cost V 7 bases and J 6 bases; bases outside gene matches: 9. CDR3 length: 14 residues. CDR3 in amino acids: CSARRSGRVNEQFF. CDR3 DNA sequence: TGCAGCGCACGGCGGAGCGGGAGGGTCAATGAGCAGTTCTTC.